The entry below gives a single TCR beta chain sequence along with its context. Its antigen is currently unknown. The germline V gene encodes CDR1 ENHRY and CDR2 SYGVKD. V was clipped by 0 bases and J by 1 base; unmatched bases: 1. This CDR3 spans 16 amino acids. The record originates from a study of response to subunit inactivated influenza vaccine. The study, taken as a whole, reports: Only a handful of new T cells, the authors suggested, are recruited with each seasonal influenza vaccination.

TCRdb fed the RT-PCR reads into MiXCR, producing one record per CDR3 protein. The sample has roughly 780,000 distinct CDR3 sequences, around 20% seen once. The starting material was PBMCs from blood, obtained more than 4 days after vaccination. The sequence came from a man aged 45 to 65 who received an inactivated influenza vaccine. The chain carries TRBV10-3 and TRBJ2-5, with 11 nucleotides matching TRBD2. The CDR3 loop reads CAISESGLAAQETQYF. For the CDR3, the DNA is TGTGCCATCAGTGAGTCGGGACTAGCGGCCCAAGAGACCCAGTACTTC.